This T cell receptor (beta chain) is drawn from a study of blood T cell repertoires in COVID-19. About the study: From the United States, Italy and Spain came samples of acute and convalescent COVID-19. Sources were T cells, B-cell-depleted T cells, or PBMCs; the material itself was cDNA or gDNA.

As originally analysed: It was from reference gene primer amplification that nucleated cell counts were estimated. Profiled with immunoSEQ multiplex PCR; TCRdb holds only in-frame clones, not every one. V, J and clone size reflect that table, while D and trimming were determined from the DNA. The sample includes 95,000 to 150,000 clones, around 89% seen only once; the top ten take less than 30%. The receptor was isolated from a man aged 65 to 85 with active or convalescent COVID-19. The specimen sequenced was peripheral blood.

DNA for the CDR3: TGTGCCAGCAGCCAAGATCAGGTAGAGGGCCGTGAGCAGTTCTTC. This sequence encodes CASSQDQVEGREQFF. The gene calls are TRBV3-1 (or the pseudogene TRBV3-2) and TRBJ2-1, with a weak D call TRBD2 (5 bases). The germline V gene has CDR1 LGHDT and CDR2 YNNKEL (reference sequence). Between the trimmed V and J ends, which lost 0 bases and 9 bases, there was a span of 15 bases. This CDR3 is built from 15 residues.